This T cell receptor (beta chain) was profiled in a study of blood T cell repertoires in COVID-19. Study context: Samples came from the United States, Italy and Spain, spanning acute and convalescent COVID-19. Nucleic acid was either cDNA or gDNA, and it came from T cells, B-cell-depleted T cells, or PBMCs.

How the authors handled the data: Reference gene primer amplification gave nucleated cell count estimates. Method: immunoSEQ multiplex PCR; TCRdb's copy keeps in-frame clones and lacks some. V and J calls plus clone size are reproduced from that table; the DNA served to infer D and trimming. The repertoire includes fewer than 300,000 clones, 70% to 90% of them detected once, and approximately 12% sits in the top ten. The V and J ends lost 2 bases and 8 bases respectively, with 18 bases between them. Germline V CDR1 and CDR2: MNHNS, SASEGT. This CDR3 contains 16 residues. Sequencing was done on a sample of peripheral blood. The J gene is TRBJ1-4, the V gene TRBV6-1; the D is unclear. The TCR sequence derives from a woman aged 30 to 39 with COVID-19, enrolled during active disease. CDR3: CASSESSVALGEKLFF. The CDR3 region has the DNA TGTGCCAGCAGTGAAAGCTCTGTGGCTCTCGGGGAAAAACTGTTTTTT.